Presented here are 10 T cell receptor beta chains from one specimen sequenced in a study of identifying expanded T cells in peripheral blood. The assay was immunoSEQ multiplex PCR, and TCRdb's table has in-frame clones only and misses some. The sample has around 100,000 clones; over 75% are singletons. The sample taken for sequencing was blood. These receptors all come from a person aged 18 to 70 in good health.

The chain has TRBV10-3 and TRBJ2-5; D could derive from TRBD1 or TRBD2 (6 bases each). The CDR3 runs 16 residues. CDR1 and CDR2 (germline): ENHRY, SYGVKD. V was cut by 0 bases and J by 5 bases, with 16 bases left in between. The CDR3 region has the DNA TGTGCCATCAGTGAGTCACCCGGGGGCGGGGTGGAGACCCAGTACTTC. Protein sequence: CAISESPGGGVETQYF.

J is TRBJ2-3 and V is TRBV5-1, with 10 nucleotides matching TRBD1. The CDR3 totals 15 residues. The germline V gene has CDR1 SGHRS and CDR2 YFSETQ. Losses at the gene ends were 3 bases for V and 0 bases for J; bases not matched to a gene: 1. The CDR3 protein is CASSSGQGSTDTQYF. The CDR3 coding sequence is TGCGCCAGCAGCTCGGGACAGGGGAGCACAGATACGCAGTATTTT.

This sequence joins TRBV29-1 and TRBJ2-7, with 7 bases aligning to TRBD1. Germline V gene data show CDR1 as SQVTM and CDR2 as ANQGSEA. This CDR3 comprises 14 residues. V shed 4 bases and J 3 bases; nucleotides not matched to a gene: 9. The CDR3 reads CSVVDRDRVYEQYF. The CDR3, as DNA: TGCAGCGTTGTGGACCGGGACAGAGTCTACGAGCAGTACTTC.

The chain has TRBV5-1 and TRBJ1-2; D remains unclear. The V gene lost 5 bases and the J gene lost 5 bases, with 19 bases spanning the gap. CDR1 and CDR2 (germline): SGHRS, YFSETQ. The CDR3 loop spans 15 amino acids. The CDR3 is CASSLDGVPRYGYTF. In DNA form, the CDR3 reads TGCGCCAGCAGTCTCGATGGGGTTCCCAGATATGGCTACACCTTC.

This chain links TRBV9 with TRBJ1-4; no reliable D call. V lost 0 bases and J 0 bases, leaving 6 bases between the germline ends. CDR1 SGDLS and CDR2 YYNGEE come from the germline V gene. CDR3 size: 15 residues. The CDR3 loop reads CASSVASATNEKLFF. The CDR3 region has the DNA TGTGCCAGCAGCGTAGCGAGTGCAACTAATGAAAAACTGTTTTTT.

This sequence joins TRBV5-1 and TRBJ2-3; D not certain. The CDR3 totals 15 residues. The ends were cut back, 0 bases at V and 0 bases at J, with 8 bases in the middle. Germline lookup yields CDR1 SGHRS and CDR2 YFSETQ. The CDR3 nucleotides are TGCGCCAGCAGCTTGGCGGGCCGGAGCACAGATACGCAGTATTTT. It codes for CASSLAGRSTDTQYF.

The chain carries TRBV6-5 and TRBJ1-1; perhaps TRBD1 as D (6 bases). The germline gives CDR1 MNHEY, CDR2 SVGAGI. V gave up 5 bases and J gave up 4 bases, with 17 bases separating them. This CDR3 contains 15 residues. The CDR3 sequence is CASSRGTFERTEAFF. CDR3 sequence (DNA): TGTGCCAGCAGTCGAGGGACATTCGAACGCACTGAAGCTTTCTTT.

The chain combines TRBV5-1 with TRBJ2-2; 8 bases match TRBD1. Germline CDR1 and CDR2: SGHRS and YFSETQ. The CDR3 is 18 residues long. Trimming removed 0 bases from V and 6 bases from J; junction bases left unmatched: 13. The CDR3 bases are TGCGCCAGCAGCTTGGCCGCAGTGGGCAGGGGGCTGGCCGGGGAGCTGTTTTTT. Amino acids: CASSLAAVGRGLAGELFF. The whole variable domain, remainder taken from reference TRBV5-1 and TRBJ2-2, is KAGVTQTPRYLIKTRGQQVTLSCSPISGHRSVSWYQQTPGQGLQFLFEYFSETQRNKGNFPGRFSGRQFSNSRSEMNVSTLELGDSALYLCASSLAAVGRGLAGELFFGEGSRLTVL.

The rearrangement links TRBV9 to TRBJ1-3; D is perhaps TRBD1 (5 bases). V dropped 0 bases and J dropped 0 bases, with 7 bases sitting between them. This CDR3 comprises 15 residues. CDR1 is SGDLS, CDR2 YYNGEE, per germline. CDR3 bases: TGTGCCAGCAGCGTAGCAGGGCTCTCTGGAAACACCATATATTTT. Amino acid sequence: CASSVAGLSGNTIYF. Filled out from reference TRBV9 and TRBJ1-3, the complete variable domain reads DSGVTQTPKHLITATGQRVTLRCSPRSGDLSVYWYQQSLDQGLQFLIQYYNGEERAKGNILERFSAQQFPDLHSELNLSSLELGDSALYFCASSVAGLSGNTIYFGEGSWLTVV.

The CDR3 loop reads CASSDLSNTGELFF. The CDR3 bases are TGTGCCAGCAGCGACCTAAGTAACACCGGGGAGCTGTTTTTT. The V gene is TRBV9, the J gene TRBJ2-2; D is unclear. The CDR3 has 14 residues. Germline V gene lookup returns CDR1 SGDLS and CDR2 YYNGEE. V gave up 3 bases and J gave up 2 bases, with 8 bases separating them.